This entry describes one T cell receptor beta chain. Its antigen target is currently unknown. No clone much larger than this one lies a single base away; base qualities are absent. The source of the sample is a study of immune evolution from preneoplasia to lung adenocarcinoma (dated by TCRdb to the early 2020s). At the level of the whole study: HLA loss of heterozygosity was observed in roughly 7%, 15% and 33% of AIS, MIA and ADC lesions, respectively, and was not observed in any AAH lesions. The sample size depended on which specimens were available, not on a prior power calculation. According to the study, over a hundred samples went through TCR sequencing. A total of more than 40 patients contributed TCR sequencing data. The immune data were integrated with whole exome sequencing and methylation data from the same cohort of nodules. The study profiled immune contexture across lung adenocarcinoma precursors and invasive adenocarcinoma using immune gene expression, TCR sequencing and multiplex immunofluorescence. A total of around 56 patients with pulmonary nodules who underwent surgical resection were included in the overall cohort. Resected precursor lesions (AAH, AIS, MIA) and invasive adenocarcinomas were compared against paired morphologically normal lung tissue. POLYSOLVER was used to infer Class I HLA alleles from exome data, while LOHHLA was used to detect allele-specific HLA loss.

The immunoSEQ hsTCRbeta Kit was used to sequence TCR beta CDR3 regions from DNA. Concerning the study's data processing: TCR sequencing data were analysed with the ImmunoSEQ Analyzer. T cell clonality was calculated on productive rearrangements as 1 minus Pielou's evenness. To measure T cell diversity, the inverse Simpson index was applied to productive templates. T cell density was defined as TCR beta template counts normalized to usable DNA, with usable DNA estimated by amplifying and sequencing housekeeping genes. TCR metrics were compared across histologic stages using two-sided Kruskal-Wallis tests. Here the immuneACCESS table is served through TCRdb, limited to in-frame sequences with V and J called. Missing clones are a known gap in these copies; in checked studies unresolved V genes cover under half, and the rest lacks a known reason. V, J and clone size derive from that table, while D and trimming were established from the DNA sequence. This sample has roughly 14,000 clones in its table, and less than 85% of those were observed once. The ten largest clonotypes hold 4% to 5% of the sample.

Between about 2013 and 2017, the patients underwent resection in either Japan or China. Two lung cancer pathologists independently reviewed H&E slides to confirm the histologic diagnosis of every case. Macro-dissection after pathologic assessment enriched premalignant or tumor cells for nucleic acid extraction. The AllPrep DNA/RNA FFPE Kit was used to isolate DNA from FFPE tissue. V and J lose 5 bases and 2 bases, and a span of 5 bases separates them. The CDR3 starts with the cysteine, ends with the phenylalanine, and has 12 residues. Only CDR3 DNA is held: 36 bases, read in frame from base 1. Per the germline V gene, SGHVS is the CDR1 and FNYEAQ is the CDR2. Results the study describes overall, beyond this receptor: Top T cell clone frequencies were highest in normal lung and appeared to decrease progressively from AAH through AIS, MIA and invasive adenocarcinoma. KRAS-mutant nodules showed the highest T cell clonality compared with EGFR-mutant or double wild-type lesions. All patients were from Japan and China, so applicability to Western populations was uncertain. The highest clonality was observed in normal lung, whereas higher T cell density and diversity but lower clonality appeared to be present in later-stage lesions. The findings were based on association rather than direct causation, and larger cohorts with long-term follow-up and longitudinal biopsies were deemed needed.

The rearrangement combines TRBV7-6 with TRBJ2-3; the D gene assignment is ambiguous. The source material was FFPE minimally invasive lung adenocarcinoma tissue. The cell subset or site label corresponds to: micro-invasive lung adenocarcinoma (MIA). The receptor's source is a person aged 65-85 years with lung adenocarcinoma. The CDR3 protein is CASSPDTDTQYF. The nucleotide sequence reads TGTGCCAGCAGCCCCGACACAGATACGCAGTATTTT.